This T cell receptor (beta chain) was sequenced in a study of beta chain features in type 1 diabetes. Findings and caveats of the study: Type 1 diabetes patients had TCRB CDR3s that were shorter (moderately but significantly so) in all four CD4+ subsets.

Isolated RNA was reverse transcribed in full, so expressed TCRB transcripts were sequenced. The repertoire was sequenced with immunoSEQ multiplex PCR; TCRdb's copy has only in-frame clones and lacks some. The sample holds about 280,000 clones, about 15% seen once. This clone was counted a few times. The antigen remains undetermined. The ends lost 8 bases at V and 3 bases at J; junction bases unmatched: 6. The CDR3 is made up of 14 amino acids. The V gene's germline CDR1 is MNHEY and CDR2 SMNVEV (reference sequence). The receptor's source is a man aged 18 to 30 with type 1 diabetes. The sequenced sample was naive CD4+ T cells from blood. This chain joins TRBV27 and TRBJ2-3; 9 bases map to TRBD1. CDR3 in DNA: TGTGCCAGCGGTCACAGGGGGCGAACAGATACGCAGTATTTT. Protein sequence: CASGHRGRTDTQYF.